Presented here are 3 T cell receptor beta chains from one specimen sequenced in a study of control samples from healthy donors and cancer patients. TCRdb's table, derived via immunoSEQ multiplex PCR, lists solely in-frame clones and lacks some. The data contain roughly 180,000 clones, 90% to 95% of them singletons. The material sequenced was blood. The receptors originated from a woman between 55 and 75 years old in good health.

This chain connects TRBV12-3 or TRBV12-4 to TRBJ1-2; D possibly corresponds to TRBD1 (5 bases). The CDR3 has 11 residues. Trimming left V 3 bases short and J 13 bases short, with 12 bases between. CDR3 residues: CASSFQGHGTF. For the CDR3, the DNA is TGTGCCAGCAGTTTCCAGGGTCACGGCACCTTC.

This chain connects TRBV29-1 to TRBJ2-1, with 7 bases aligning to TRBD2. The trim removed 7 bases at V and 0 bases at J, leaving 12 bases unmatched. Germline CDR1 reads SQVTM; CDR2 reads ANQGSEA. The CDR3 has 16 amino acids. Written as DNA, the CDR3 is TGCAGCGCGCTTTCCTTGCGGGGGAGCTCCTACAATGAGCAGTTCTTC. Translated: CSALSLRGSSYNEQFF.

In its sample, this clone was seen once. The chain is built from TRBV7-2 and TRBJ1-5; no firm D call. CDR1 SGHTA and CDR2 FQGNSA come from the germline V gene. The CDR3 length is 15 residues. V was pared by 6 bases and J by 2 bases, with 14 bases between. The CDR3 loop is CASSFPGGRNQPQHF. The CDR3 DNA reads as TGTGCCAGCAGTTTCCCAGGTGGGCGCAATCAGCCCCAGCATTTT.